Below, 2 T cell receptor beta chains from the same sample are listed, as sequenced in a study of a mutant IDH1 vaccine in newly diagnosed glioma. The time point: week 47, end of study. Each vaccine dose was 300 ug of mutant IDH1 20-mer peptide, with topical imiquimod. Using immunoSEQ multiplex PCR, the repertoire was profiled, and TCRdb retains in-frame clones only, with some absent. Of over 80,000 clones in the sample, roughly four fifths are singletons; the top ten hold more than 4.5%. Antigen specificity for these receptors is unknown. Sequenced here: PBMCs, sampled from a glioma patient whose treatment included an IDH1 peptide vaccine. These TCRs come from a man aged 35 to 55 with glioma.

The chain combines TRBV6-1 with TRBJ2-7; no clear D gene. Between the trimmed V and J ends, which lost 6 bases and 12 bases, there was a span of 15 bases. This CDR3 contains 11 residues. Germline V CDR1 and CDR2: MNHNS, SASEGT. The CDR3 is CASRTSPVVYF. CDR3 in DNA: TGTGCCAGCAGAACCTCGCCAGTAGTGTACTTC.

CDR3 in DNA: TGTGCCAGCAGCCAACAGATTTTGAACACTGAAGCTTTCTTT. Amino acids: CASSQQILNTEAFF. The chain carries TRBV7-9 and TRBJ1-1, with no clear D. This CDR3 comprises 14 residues. With 5 bases removed from V and 0 bases from J, the gap between germline ends came to 10 bases. Germline loops: CDR1 SEHNR, CDR2 FQNEAQ (reference sequence).